The 11 T cell receptor beta chains given below trace back to one sample, sequenced in a study of blood T cell repertoires in COVID-19. Here immunoSEQ multiplex PCR was the method, and the copy in TCRdb shows in-frame clones only, minus some. The repertoire holds nearly 70,000 clones, with roughly 80% as singletons. Sequences were obtained from peripheral blood. All receptors derive from an elderly woman with acute or convalescent COVID-19.

This chain connects TRBV12-3 or TRBV12-4 to TRBJ1-2; TRBD1 matches at 9 bases. This CDR3 region has 13 residues. J was trimmed by 9 bases and V by 6 bases; bases with no gene match: 8. The CDR3 protein is CASSTRQGERYTF. The CDR3 nucleotides are TGTGCCAGCAGCACCCGACAGGGGGAGCGCTACACCTTC.

This chain joins TRBV4-1 and TRBJ2-3; D remains ambiguous. Germline V gene sequence: CDR1 MGHRA, CDR2 YSYEKL. V lost 1 base and J 2 bases, leaving 13 bases between the germline ends. This CDR3 spans 16 amino acids. The CDR3 protein is CASSQVPAGYTDTQYF. For the CDR3, the DNA is TGCGCCAGCAGCCAAGTCCCGGCAGGATACACAGATACGCAGTATTTT.

The V gene is TRBV2, the J gene TRBJ2-4; 8 positions agree with TRBD1. The CDR3 has 16 amino acids. CDR1 SNHLY and CDR2 FYNNEI come from the germline V gene. The V and J ends lost 5 bases and 2 bases, in that order; junction bases with no gene match: 8. The CDR3 DNA sequence: TGTGCCAGCAGTTACCCTAGGACAGGGCCCAAAAACATTCAGTACTTC. Residues: CASSYPRTGPKNIQYF.

The V call is TRBV2, the J call TRBJ2-5; D perhaps matches TRBD2 (6 bases). Germline V gene data show CDR1 as SNHLY and CDR2 as FYNNEI. There are 16 residues in the CDR3. V was clipped by 2 bases and J by 5 bases, with 18 bases between them. The CDR3: CASSEWRGDGRETQYF. The CDR3 DNA is TGTGCCAGCAGTGAATGGAGGGGAGATGGTCGGGAGACCCAGTACTTC. The full variable domain, with the rest looked up from reference TRBV2 and TRBJ2-5, is EPEVTQTPSHQVTQMGQEVILRCVPISNHLYFYWYRQILGQKVEFLVSFYNNEISEKSEIFDDQFSVERPDGSNFTLKIRSTKLEDSAMYFCASSEWRGDGRETQYFGPGTRLLVL.

This clone has just one count. The CDR3 bases are TGTGCCAGCAGTGAAGTTGCTAGCGGGGCGGAGACCCAGTACTTC. It encodes CASSEVASGAETQYF. The V call is TRBV2, the J call TRBJ2-5; 9 bases agree with TRBD2. The CDR3 has 15 amino acids. The germline V gene encodes CDR1 SNHLY and CDR2 FYNNEI. The trim removed 1 base at V and 5 bases at J, leaving 5 bases unmatched.

The count of this clone is one. The chain recombines TRBV24-1 with TRBJ2-2; a possible D gene is TRBD1 (6 bases). Trimming stripped 0 bases from V and 0 bases from J, with 13 bases between. The CDR3 has 18 residues. CDR1 and CDR2 from the germline V gene are KGHDR and SFDVKD. The CDR3 spells CATSDLPSTGANTGELFF. The DNA for the CDR3 is TGTGCCACCAGTGATTTGCCATCGACAGGCGCGAACACCGGGGAGCTGTTTTTT.

V and J are TRBV5-1 and TRBJ2-1; 7 positions agree with TRBD1. CDR3 length equals 15 residues. The J segment lost 5 bases and the V segment lost 3 bases, leaving 8 bases of the junction unmatched. CDR1 SGHRS and CDR2 YFSETQ come from the germline V gene. CDR3 coding DNA: TGCGCCAGCAGCTGGGGGACAGTAATAAACAATGAGCAGTTCTTC. Translated, it gives CASSWGTVINNEQFF.

The V gene is TRBV29-1, the J gene TRBJ1-1, with D unclear. The V end lost 0 bases, the J end lost 1 base, and 6 bases lay between the germline ends. From germline, CDR1 is SQVTM and CDR2 ANQGSEA. The length of the CDR3 is 13 residues. CDR3 DNA sequence: TGCAGCGTTGAAGATAATAAGAACACTGAAGCTTTCTTT. Amino acid sequence: CSVEDNKNTEAFF.

This sequence joins TRBV7-6 and TRBJ2-3, with 14 nucleotides matching TRBD2. Germline loops: CDR1 SGHVS, CDR2 FNYEAQ. Germline trimming cut 3 bases from V and 6 bases from J; bases unmatched to any gene: 5. The CDR3 spans 16 residues. CDR3 nucleotide sequence: TGTGCCAGCAGCTTTGGACTAGCGGGGGGAGTGGATACGCAGTATTTT. As protein: CASSFGLAGGVDTQYF.

This chain links TRBV6-1 with TRBJ1-2; D gene uncertain. Germline V gene data show CDR1 as MNHNS and CDR2 as SASEGT. The CDR3 length is 15 residues. Trimming removed 5 bases at V and 8 bases at J, with 21 bases between. The CDR3 nucleotides read TGTGCCAGCAGTTCACCGGACTCCTTTAATCTGGGCTACACCTTC. As protein: CASSSPDSFNLGYTF.

The chain is built from TRBV30 and TRBJ1-1; 8 nucleotides match TRBD1. The CDR3 is made up of 16 amino acids. Germline V CDR1 and CDR2: GTSNPN, SVGIG (reference sequence). V was pared by 2 bases and J by 4 bases, with 12 bases of the junction left unmatched. The CDR3 reads CAWSSQGVRKGTEAFF. CDR3 coding DNA: TGTGCCTGGAGTTCACAGGGGGTCCGTAAAGGCACTGAAGCTTTCTTT.